This TCR beta chain came from a study of beta chain features in type 1 diabetes. Reverse transcription of all isolated RNA meant that expressed TCRB transcripts were sequenced. Clones were sequenced by immunoSEQ multiplex PCR, and TCRdb holds only the in-frame ones, with some missing. The sample lists approximately 250,000 clones, about 23% occurring once. Trimming shortened V by 8 bases and J by 4 bases, and 15 bases separated the two germline ends. Germline assignment: CDR1 WSHSY and CDR2 SAAADI. The length of the CDR3 is 15 residues. As for this clone: The antigen remains undetermined.

Study results and caveats: In all four CD4+ subsets, TCRB CDR3 length was significantly, moderately reduced in type 1 diabetes.

The genes are TRBV10-2 and TRBJ2-6, with D perhaps matching TRBD1 (6 bases). Sequencing was carried out using naive CD4+ T cells from blood. The receptor's source is a woman in her 30s with type 1 diabetes. Written as DNA, the CDR3 is TGCGCCAGCGCCCAACAGGGAAGAGGGGCCAACGTCCTGACTTTC. It codes for CASAQQGRGANVLTF.